Below are 19 T cell receptor beta chains sequenced from a single sample in a study of T cells in Graves' hyperthyroidism and ophthalmopathy. Amplification of TCR beta CDR3 regions was performed using RNA transcripts as template. During a first-round RT-PCR of the TCR CDR3, the HTBI primer set was used. TCRdb fed the multiplex PCR reads into MiXCR, producing one record per CDR3 protein. The table shows fewer than 750,000 distinct CDR3 sequences, with about 14% occurring only once. The sample was blood. The receptors were sampled from a woman aged 45-65 years with Graves' ophthalmopathy.

The chain employs TRBV5-1 and TRBJ1-5, with 8 bases fitting TRBD1. Trimming at V came to 6 bases and at J to 2 bases, leaving 16 bases not matched to a gene. Germline loops: CDR1 SGHRS, CDR2 YFSETQ. The CDR3 loop spans 18 amino acids. The CDR3 DNA reads TGCGCCAGCACCGTACTGCCGGACAGGGCTCGAGGCAATCAGCCCCAGCATTTT. Encoded protein: CASTVLPDRARGNQPQHF.

This clonotype was seen ten or more times. This chain joins TRBV11-2 and TRBJ1-5; D gene uncertain. V gave up 1 base and J gave up 6 bases, with 7 bases separating them. Looked up from germline, CDR1 is SGHAT and CDR2 is FQNNGV. CDR3 length: 13 residues. CDR3 sequence (DNA): TGTGCCAGCAGCTTAGGAACAACTCAGCCCCAGCATTTT. Its protein is CASSLGTTQPQHF.

This clonotype has only a few counts. This rearrangement joins TRBV5-8 to TRBJ2-1; 10 nucleotides match TRBD2. Per the germline V gene, CDR1 is SGHTS and CDR2 is YDEGEE. V lost 0 bases, J lost 0 bases, and 12 bases stayed unmatched. The length of the CDR3 is 20 residues. The CDR3 here is CASSLALTSGVINSYNEQFF. CDR3 nucleotide sequence: TGTGCCAGCAGCTTGGCCCTTACTAGCGGGGTAATAAACTCCTACAATGAGCAGTTCTTC. Full variable domain (remainder filled in from reference TRBV5-8 and TRBJ2-1): EAGVTQSPTHLIKTRGQQATLRCSPISGHTSVYWYQQALGLGLQFLLWYDEGEERNRGNFPPRFSGRQFPNYSSELNVNALELEDSALYLCASSLALTSGVINSYNEQFFGPGTRLTVL.

The chain is built from TRBV28 and TRBJ2-7, with 10 bases identical to TRBD2. This CDR3 contains 14 residues. J was trimmed by 2 bases and V by 5 bases; bases with no gene match: 3. Germline V gene data show CDR1 as MDHEN and CDR2 as SYDVKM. DNA for the CDR3: TGTGCCAGCAGTGGGGGGACTAGCGCCTACGAGCAGTACTTC. Encoded protein: CASSGGTSAYEQYF.

The chain carries TRBV7-2 and TRBJ2-1, with 8 bases lining up with TRBD2. Per germline, CDR1 SGHTA and CDR2 FQGNSA. This CDR3 region has 13 residues. V trimming: 8 bases; J trimming: 6 bases; junction bases outside the gene matches: 6. For the CDR3, the DNA is TGTGCCAGCCTCCCCGGGGGGGGCAATGAGCAGTTCTTC. Protein sequence: CASLPGGGNEQFF.

This clonotype was seen a handful of times. The V call is TRBV13, the J call TRBJ1-1; D is perhaps TRBD1 (5 bases). The ends were cut back, 4 bases at V and 0 bases at J, with 12 bases in the middle. Looked up from germline, CDR1 is PRHDT and CDR2 is FYEKMQ (reference sequence). The CDR3 is 15 residues long. In DNA form, the CDR3 reads TGTGCCAGCAGCTCACTCGACAGCATGAACACTGAAGCTTTCTTT. Translation: CASSSLDSMNTEAFF.

This clonotype was recorded many times. This chain connects TRBV12-3 or TRBV12-4 to TRBJ2-1; D is possibly TRBD2 (6 bases). The CDR3 loop spans 16 amino acids. V was pared by 6 bases and J by 1 base, with 16 bases between. DNA for the CDR3: TGTGCCAGCAGGGCAGACGGGAGTTGGTCCTACAATGAGCAGTTCTTC. This gives the protein CASRADGSWSYNEQFF.

This clonotype was seen ten or more times. The gene calls are TRBV28 and TRBJ1-4, with D uncertain. Trimming removed 3 bases from V and 0 bases from J, with 5 bases in between. Germline CDR1 reads MDHEN; CDR2 reads SYDVKM. The CDR3 totals 14 residues. The DNA for the CDR3 is TGTGCCAGCAGTTTGGACGCAACTAATGAAAAACTGTTTTTT. Its translation: CASSLDATNEKLFF.

This clonotype has just a few counts. The rearrangement uses TRBV12-3 or TRBV12-4 and TRBJ2-5; D remains unclear. The CDR3 covers 13 residues. Trimming cost V 3 bases and J 5 bases, with 10 bases left between them. The CDR3 sequence is CASSFRLEETQYF. The CDR3 region has the DNA TGTGCCAGCAGTTTTAGGCTAGAGGAGACCCAGTACTTC.

This chain connects TRBV24-1 to TRBJ2-7; the D gene is possibly TRBD1 (5 bases). Deletions cut 6 bases from V and 0 bases from J, with 8 bases between. The CDR3 totals 13 residues. Germline CDR1 KGHDR, CDR2 SFDVKD. As DNA, the CDR3 is TGTGCCACCAGTAATACAGGCTCCTACGAGCAGTACTTC. As protein: CATSNTGSYEQYF.

This clonotype was counted between two and nine times. The J gene is TRBJ2-1, the V gene TRBV27; 11 bases match TRBD2. V was clipped by 4 bases and J by 5 bases; unmatched bases: 7. The CDR3 length is 16 residues. The germline V gene has CDR1 MNHEY and CDR2 SMNVEV (reference sequence). CDR3 bases: TGTGCCAGCAGTTCTCCGGGACTAGCGGACAACAATGAGCAGTTCTTC. It yields the protein CASSSPGLADNNEQFF.

This clonotype appeared many times. The chain uses TRBV5-1 and TRBJ2-2, with unresolved D. The CDR3 runs 14 residues. Germline V lookup: CDR1 SGHRS, CDR2 YFSETQ. The germline V and J ends were trimmed by 0 bases and 2 bases, with 5 bases remaining between them. The CDR3 loop is CASSLAVNTGELFF. The CDR3 DNA reads as TGCGCCAGCAGCTTGGCGGTTAACACCGGGGAGCTGTTTTTT.

This clonotype was counted once. The chain carries TRBV4-1 and TRBJ2-3, with 8 positions matching TRBD2. The length of the CDR3 is 20 residues. V was clipped by 3 bases and J by 4 bases; unmatched bases: 21. CDR1 and CDR2 (germline): MGHRA, YSYEKL. The CDR3 spells CASSQKGTLSGTWAADTQYF. The CDR3 nucleotides read TGCGCCAGCAGCCAGAAGGGGACGCTTAGCGGGACGTGGGCGGCAGATACGCAGTATTTT.

The chain carries TRBV7-9 and TRBJ2-7; TRBD2 matches at 7 bases. The CDR3 runs to 15 residues. CDR1 is SEHNR, CDR2 FQNEAQ, per germline (reference sequence). V trimming: 5 bases; J trimming: 3 bases; junction bases outside the gene matches: 10. CDR3 coding DNA: TGTGCCAGCAGCATAAGACTAGCTTCATTCTACGAGCAGTACTTC. This encodes CASSIRLASFYEQYF.

There are many counts of this clonotype. The chain employs TRBV24-1 and TRBJ2-3; 14 nucleotides agree with TRBD2. CDR1 is KGHDR, CDR2 SFDVKD, per germline. CDR3 length equals 19 residues. Trimming at V came to 3 bases and at J to 3 bases, leaving 10 bases not matched to a gene. This CDR3 reads CATSDPGLAGGPGTDTQYF. The DNA for the CDR3 is TGTGCCACCAGTGATCCCGGACTAGCGGGAGGCCCAGGGACAGATACGCAGTATTTT.

The gene calls are TRBV4-2 and TRBJ1-1, with a weak D call TRBD1 (5 bases). CDR3 size: 16 residues. V lost 5 bases and J lost 1, with 17 bases in between. Looked up from germline, CDR1 is LGHNA and CDR2 is YNFKEQ. In DNA, the CDR3 is TGTGCCAGCAGCGCAGAACGGGACCGGGGGAACACTGAAGCTTTCTTT. It translates to CASSAERDRGNTEAFF.

The chain employs TRBV5-6 and TRBJ1-1, with D hard to call. CDR3 length: 14 residues. The V gene's germline CDR1 is SGHDT and CDR2 YYEEEE. V was cut by 1 base and J by 1 base, with 8 bases left in between. CDR3 region: CASSLLVKNTEAFF. The CDR3 DNA reads TGTGCCAGCAGCTTGTTAGTTAAGAACACTGAAGCTTTCTTT.

The chain combines TRBV20-1 with TRBJ1-6; TRBD1 aligns across 8 bases. The CDR3 is 15 residues long. The V gene end was trimmed by 6 bases and the J gene end by 5 bases; junction bases not matched to a gene: 9. From germline, CDR1 is DFQATT and CDR2 SNEGSKA (reference sequence). DNA of the CDR3: TGCAGTGCCACCCTTCCGGGACAGGATAATTCACCCCTCCACTTT. Translated, it gives CSATLPGQDNSPLHF.

This clonotype was detected ten times or more. CDR3 region: CASRGTGGGDQPQHF. The CDR3 DNA reads as TGTGCCAGCAGGGGGACAGGGGGCGGTGATCAGCCCCAGCATTTT. V and J are TRBV2 and TRBJ1-5; 12 nucleotides align to TRBD1. After removal of 6 bases from V and 5 bases from J, the junction contained 5 bases not matched to a gene. In germline, CDR1 is SNHLY, CDR2 FYNNEI. This CDR3 has 15 amino acids.